What follows are 2 T cell receptor beta chains derived from one specimen sequenced in a study of tumor-infiltrating lymphocytes in primary liver carcinoma. Making TCR beta cDNA involved 400 to 600 ng total RNA and a constant-region primer. The TCR beta library was amplified through three nested multiplex PCR rounds in a modified ARM-PCR procedure. Rounds one and two of PCR, each of roughly 10 cycles, were primed with TRBV1-TRBV30 forward primers and a C-beta reverse primer. TCRdb processed the multiplex PCR reads anew with MiXCR; each CDR3 protein has one entry. The sample consists of 100,000 or so distinct CDR3 sequences, about 67% of them appearing once. Unsorted bulk tissue of roughly 17-33 mg yielded co-extracted RNA and DNA. What was sequenced was liver tumor tissue from sampling region 2. Subset: tumor region T2, inferior pole. These receptors were collected from a woman aged 55-75 years with primary liver carcinoma and hepatitis B virus infection.

A note on this clonotype: A much larger clone is a single base away; this may be a read error. Here the CDR3 reads CASGGTSGIRITGELFF. CDR3 coding DNA: TGTGCCAGCGGCGGGACTAGCGGGATTAGAATTACCGGGGAGCTGTTTTTT. The chain is built from TRBV28 and TRBJ2-2; 13 nucleotides agree with TRBD2. Looked up from germline, CDR1 is MDHEN and CDR2 is SYDVKM. The J segment lost 5 bases and the V segment lost 8 bases, leaving 11 bases of the junction unmatched. This CDR3 region has 17 residues.

In the case of this clonotype: This may be a read error: a much more frequent sequence differs by one nucleotide. The chain is built from TRBV5-1 and TRBJ2-1; D not resolved. Germline CDR1 and CDR2: SGHRS and YFSETQ. The CDR3 sequence is 17 residues long. The CDR3 nucleotides are TGCGCCAGCAGCTTGACCCCCCGTCCCAGGCCGGATCATGAGGAGTTCTTC. Encoded protein: CASSLTPRPRPDHEEFF.